The following is a T cell receptor beta chain sequence with its context. Antigen: not known. Sequenced by immunoSEQ multiplex PCR; TCRdb stores in-frame clones only, minus some. The repertoire holds 80,000 to 90,000 clones, with under 95% as singletons. The data stem from a study of T cell responses to AZD1222 COVID-19 vaccine. General observations from the study: Targeting of unmutated variant regions was reportedly seen in nearly half of spike-specific TCRs. The breadth and depth of Spike-specific TCRs increased once two AZD1222 doses had been given.

The trim removed 6 bases at V and 1 base at J, leaving 9 bases unmatched. The germline gives CDR1 LGHNT, CDR2 FRNRAP. The CDR3 is made up of 17 amino acids. The rearrangement joins TRBV12-5 to TRBJ2-3; 11 bases are shared with TRBD2. The material sequenced was peripheral blood, taken on day 0 of AZD1222 vaccination. The clonotype was recovered from an adult in good health. CDR3 in DNA: TGTGCTAGTGGCCCCTTCAAGACTAGCGGGGGCACAGATACGCAGTATTTT. Its protein is CASGPFKTSGGTDTQYF.